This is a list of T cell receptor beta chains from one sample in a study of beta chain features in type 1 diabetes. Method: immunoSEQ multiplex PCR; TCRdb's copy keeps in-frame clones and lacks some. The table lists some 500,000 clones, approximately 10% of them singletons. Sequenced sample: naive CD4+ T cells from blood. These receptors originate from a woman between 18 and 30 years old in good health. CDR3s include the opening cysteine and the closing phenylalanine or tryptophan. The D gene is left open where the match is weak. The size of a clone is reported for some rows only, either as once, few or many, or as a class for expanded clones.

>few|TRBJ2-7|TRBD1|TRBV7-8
CASSPDRGGEQYF
TGTGCCAGCAGCCCCGACAGGGGTGGCGAGCAGTACTTC
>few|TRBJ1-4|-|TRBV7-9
CASSSGTSNEKLFF
TGTGCCAGCAGCTCCGGGACATCTAATGAAAAACTGTTTTTT
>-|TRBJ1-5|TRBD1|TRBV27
CASSPHKGANQPQHF
TGTGCCAGCAGTCCTCATAAGGGGGCGAATCAGCCCCAGCATTTT
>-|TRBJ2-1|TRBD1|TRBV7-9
CASSLDRGHNEQFF
TGTGCCAGCAGCTTAGACAGGGGTCACAATGAGCAGTTCTTC
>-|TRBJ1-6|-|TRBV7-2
CASSLATDGRPLHF
TGTGCCAGCAGCTTAGCTACGGACGGGCGACCCCTCCACTTT
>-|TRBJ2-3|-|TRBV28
CASSWLGDTQYF
TGTGCCAGCAGTTGGCTGGGAGATACGCAGTATTTT
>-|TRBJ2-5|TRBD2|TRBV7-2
CASSLDGWASGSQETQYF
TGTGCCAGCAGCTTAGATGGTTGGGCTAGCGGGAGTCAAGAGACCCAGTACTTC
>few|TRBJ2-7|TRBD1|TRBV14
CASSRRTGPYEQYF
TGTGCCAGCAGCCGAAGGACAGGGCCCTACGAGCAGTACTTC
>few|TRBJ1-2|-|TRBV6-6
CASSSGIYGYTF
TGTGCCAGCAGTTCGGGTATCTATGGCTACACCTTC
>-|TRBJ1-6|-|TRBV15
CATSPESSYNSPLHF
TGTGCCACCAGCCCCGAGAGCTCCTATAATTCACCCCTCCACTTT
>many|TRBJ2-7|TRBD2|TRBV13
CASRRAGGTYEQYF
TGTGCCAGCAGAAGAGCGGGAGGGACCTACGAGCAGTACTTC
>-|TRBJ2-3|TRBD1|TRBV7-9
CASSMGQGGTDTQYF
TGTGCCAGCAGCATGGGACAGGGAGGCACAGATACGCAGTATTTT
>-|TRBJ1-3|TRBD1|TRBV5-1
CASSPRAQGTSSGNTIYF
TGCGCCAGCAGCCCCCGGGCACAGGGGACAAGCTCTGGAAACACCATATATTTT
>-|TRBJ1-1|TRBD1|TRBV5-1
CASFQGANTEAFF
TGCGCCAGTTTTCAGGGGGCCAACACTGAAGCTTTCTTT
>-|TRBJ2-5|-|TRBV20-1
CSAYAVQTYF
TGCAGTGCGTATGCTGTACAGACGTACTTC
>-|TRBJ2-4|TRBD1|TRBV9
CASSVTNQGAGAKNIQYF
TGTGCCAGCAGCGTCACGAACCAGGGGGCTGGAGCCAAAAACATTCAGTACTTC
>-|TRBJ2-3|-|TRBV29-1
CSVGMRLSTDTQYF
TGCAGCGTTGGAATGCGGCTAAGCACAGATACGCAGTATTTT
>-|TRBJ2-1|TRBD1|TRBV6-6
CASSTDRAFVNEQFF
TGTGCCAGCAGCACGGACAGGGCGTTTGTCAATGAGCAGTTCTTC
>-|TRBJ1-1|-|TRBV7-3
CASSSNTNTEAFF
TGTGCCAGCAGCTCGAACACGAACACTGAAGCTTTCTTT
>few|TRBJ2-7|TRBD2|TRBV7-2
CASSLMRESSYEQYF
TGTGCCAGCAGCTTAATGCGGGAGTCATCCTACGAGCAGTACTTC
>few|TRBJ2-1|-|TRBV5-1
CASRALNAGHSYNEQFF
TGCGCCAGCAGAGCCTTGAATGCAGGACACTCCTACAATGAGCAGTTCTTC
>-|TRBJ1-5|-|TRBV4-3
CASSQGEAEPQHF
TGCGCCAGCAGCCAAGGCGAGGCTGAGCCCCAGCATTTT
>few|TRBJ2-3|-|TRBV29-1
CSVVASTDTQYF
TGCAGCGTTGTTGCCAGCACAGATACGCAGTATTTT
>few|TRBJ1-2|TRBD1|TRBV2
CASRTGGFYGYTF
TGTGCCAGCAGGACAGGGGGTTTCTATGGCTACACCTTC
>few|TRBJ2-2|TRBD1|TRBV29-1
CSVRTGGTGELFF
TGCAGCGTTCGGACAGGGGGCACCGGGGAGCTGTTTTTT
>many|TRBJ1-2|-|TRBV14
CASSRQNYGYTF
TGTGCCAGCAGCCGACAGAACTATGGCTACACCTTC
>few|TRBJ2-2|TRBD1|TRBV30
CAWSAYRGITGELFF
TGTGCCTGGAGTGCCTACAGGGGGATCACCGGGGAGCTGTTTTTT
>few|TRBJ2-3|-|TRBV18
CASSPLGTTKSTDTQYF
TGTGCCAGCTCACCCCTTGGGACAACAAAAAGCACAGATACGCAGTATTTT
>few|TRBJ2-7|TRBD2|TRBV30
CAWSGLAGEGRSEQYF
TGTGCCTGGAGTGGACTAGCGGGAGAGGGCCGAAGCGAGCAGTACTTC
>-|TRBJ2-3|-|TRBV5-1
CASSLEAGITDTQYF
TGCGCCAGCAGCCTGGAGGCGGGTATCACAGATACGCAGTATTTT
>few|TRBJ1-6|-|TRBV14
CASSTWGGNSPLHF
TGTGCCAGCAGCACCTGGGGGGGGAATTCACCCCTCCACTTT
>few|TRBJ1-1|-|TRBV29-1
CSVQGLFHTEAFF
TGCAGCGTGCAGGGTTTGTTCCACACTGAAGCTTTCTTT
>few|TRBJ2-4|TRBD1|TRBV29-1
CSARTGGAKNIQYF
TGCAGCGCCAGGACAGGGGGGGCCAAAAACATTCAGTACTTC
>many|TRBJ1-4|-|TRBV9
CASRGHLNEKLFF
TGTGCCAGCAGGGGACACCTTAATGAAAAACTGTTTTTT
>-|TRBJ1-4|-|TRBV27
CASSSRGFAATNEKLFF
TGTGCCAGCAGTTCCAGGGGATTTGCCGCAACTAATGAAAAACTGTTTTTT
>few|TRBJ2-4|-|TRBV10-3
CAIYYCGKTDIQYF
-
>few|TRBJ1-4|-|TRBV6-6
CASSYSFVEKLFF
TGTGCCAGCAGTTACTCATTCGTGGAAAAACTGTTTTTT
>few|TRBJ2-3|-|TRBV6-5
CASSLQGGSTDTQYF
TGTGCCAGCAGTCTACAGGGTGGGAGCACAGATACGCAGTATTTT
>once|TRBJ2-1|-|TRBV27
CASAQPGGPYNEQFF
TGTGCCAGCGCTCAACCAGGGGGGCCCTACAATGAGCAGTTCTTC
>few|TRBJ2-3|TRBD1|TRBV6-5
CASSFGTATDTQYF
TGTGCCAGCAGTTTCGGGACAGCGACAGATACGCAGTATTTT
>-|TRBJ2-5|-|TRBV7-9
CASSRAGSRAQETQYF
TGTGCCAGCAGCCGGGCGGGGAGCAGGGCACAAGAGACCCAGTACTTC
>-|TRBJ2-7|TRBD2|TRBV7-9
CASSVAGAYEQYF
TGTGCCAGCAGTGTAGCGGGAGCCTACGAGCAGTACTTC